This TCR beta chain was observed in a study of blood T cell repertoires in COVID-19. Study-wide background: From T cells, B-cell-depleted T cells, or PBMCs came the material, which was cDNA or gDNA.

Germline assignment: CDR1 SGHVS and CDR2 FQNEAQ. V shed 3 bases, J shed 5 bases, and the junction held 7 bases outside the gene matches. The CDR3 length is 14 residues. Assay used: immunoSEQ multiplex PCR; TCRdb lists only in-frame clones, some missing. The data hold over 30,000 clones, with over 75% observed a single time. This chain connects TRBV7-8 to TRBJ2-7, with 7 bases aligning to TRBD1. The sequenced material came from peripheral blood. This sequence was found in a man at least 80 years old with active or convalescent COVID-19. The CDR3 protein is CASSLRTGANEQYF. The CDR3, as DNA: TGTGCCAGCAGCTTGCGAACAGGGGCGAACGAGCAGTACTTC.